The entry that follows covers one TCR beta chain sequence. The target antigen is unknown. This entry belongs to a study of cytomegalovirus exposure and HLA in healthy donors. Study-wide findings and caveats: The majority of TCR sequences were rare, yet some public TCRs appeared in many donors. In a later analysis, most CMV-associated TCR beta chains appeared HLA-restricted.

Researchers ran the PCR with 60 Vbeta and 13 Jbeta primers. Data came from immunoSEQ multiplex PCR; TCRdb stores just in-frame clones and leaves some out. The repertoire holds about 59,000 clones, roughly 84% seen once, with 1.5% to 2% in the top ten. The CDR3 is 16 residues long. In germline, CDR1 is SNHLY, CDR2 FYNNEI. V was clipped by 5 bases and J by 4 bases; unmatched bases: 9. This TCR was sampled from a human donor in good health. J is TRBJ2-5 and V is TRBV2; TRBD2 agrees at 11 bases. The sample taken for sequencing was PBMCs. The CDR3 sequence is CASSQGPGLAGETQYF. CDR3 sequence (DNA): TGTGCCAGCAGTCAAGGCCCTGGACTAGCGGGAGAGACCCAGTACTTC. The variable domain in full, completed from reference TRBV2 and TRBJ2-5, reads EPEVTQTPSHQVTQMGQEVILRCVPISNHLYFYWYRQILGQKVEFLVSFYNNEISEKSEIFDDQFSVERPDGSNFTLKIRSTKLEDSAMYFCASSQGPGLAGETQYFGPGTRLLVL.